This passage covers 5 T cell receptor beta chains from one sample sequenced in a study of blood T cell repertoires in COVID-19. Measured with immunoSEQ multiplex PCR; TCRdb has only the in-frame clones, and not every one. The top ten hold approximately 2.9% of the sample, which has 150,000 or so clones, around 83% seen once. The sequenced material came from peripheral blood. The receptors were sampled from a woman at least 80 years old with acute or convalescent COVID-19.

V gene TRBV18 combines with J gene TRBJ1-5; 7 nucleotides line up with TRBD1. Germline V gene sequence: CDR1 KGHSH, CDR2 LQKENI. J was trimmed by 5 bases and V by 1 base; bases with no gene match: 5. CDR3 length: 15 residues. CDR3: CASSPQGARDQPQHF. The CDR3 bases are TGTGCCAGCTCACCACAGGGGGCACGGGATCAGCCCCAGCATTTT.

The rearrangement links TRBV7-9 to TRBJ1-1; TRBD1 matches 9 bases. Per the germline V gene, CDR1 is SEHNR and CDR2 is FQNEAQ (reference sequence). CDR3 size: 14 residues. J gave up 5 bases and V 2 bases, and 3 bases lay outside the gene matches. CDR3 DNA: TGTGCCAGCAGCTTACTGGGACAGGGAACTGAAGCTTTCTTT. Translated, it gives CASSLLGQGTEAFF.

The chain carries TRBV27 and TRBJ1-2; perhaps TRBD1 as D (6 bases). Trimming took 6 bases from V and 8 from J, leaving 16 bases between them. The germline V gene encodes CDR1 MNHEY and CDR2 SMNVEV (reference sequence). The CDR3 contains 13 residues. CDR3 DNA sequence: TGTGCCAGCAGAATACAGGGAAGCGGCGGCTACACCTTC. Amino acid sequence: CASRIQGSGGYTF.

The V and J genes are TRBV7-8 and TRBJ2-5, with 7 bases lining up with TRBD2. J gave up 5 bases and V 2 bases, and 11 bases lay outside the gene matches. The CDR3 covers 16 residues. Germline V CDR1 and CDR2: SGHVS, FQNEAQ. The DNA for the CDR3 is TGTGCCAGCAGCTTAACTGGTGGGGGGGGGACTGAGACCCAGTACTTC. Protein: CASSLTGGGGTETQYF.

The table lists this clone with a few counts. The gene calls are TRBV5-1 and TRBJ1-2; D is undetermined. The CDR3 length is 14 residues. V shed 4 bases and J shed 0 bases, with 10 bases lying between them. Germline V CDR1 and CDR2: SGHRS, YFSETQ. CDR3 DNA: TGCGCCAGCAGCCCACAGCAAGCTAACTATGGCTACACCTTC. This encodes CASSPQQANYGYTF.